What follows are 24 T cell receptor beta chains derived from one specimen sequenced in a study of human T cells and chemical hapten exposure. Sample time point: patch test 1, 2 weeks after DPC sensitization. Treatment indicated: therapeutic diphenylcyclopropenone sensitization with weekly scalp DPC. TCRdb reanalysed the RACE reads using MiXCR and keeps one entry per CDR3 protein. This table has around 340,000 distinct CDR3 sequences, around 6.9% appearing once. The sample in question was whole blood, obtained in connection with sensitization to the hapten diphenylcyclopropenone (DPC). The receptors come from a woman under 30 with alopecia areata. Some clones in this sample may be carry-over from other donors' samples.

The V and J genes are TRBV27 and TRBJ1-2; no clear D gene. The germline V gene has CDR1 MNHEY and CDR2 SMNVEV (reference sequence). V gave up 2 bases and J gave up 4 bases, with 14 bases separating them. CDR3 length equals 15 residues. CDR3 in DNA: TGTGCCAGCAGTTTAACGGGGAGTTGGGGCTATGGCTACACCTTC. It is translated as CASSLTGSWGYGYTF.

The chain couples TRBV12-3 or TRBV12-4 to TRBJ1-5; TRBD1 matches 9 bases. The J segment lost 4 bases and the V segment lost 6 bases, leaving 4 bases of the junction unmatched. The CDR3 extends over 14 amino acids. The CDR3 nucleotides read TGTGCCAGCAGGACGACAGGGGGGAATCAGCCCCAGCATTTT. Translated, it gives CASRTTGGNQPQHF.

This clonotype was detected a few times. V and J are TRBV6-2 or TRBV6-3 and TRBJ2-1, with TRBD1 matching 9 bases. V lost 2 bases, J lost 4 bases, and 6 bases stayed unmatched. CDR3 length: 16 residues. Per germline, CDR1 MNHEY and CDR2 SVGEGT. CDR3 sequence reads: CASSYPGTGFYNEQFF. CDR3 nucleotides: TGTGCCAGCAGTTACCCCGGGACAGGGTTTTACAATGAGCAGTTCTTC.

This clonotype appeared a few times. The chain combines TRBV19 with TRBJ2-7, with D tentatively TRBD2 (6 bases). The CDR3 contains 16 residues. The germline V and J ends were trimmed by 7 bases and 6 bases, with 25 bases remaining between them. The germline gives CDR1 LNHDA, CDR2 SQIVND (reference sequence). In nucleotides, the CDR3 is TGTGCCAGTAACCCTCGGTCGGGAGCCCCGGGGCGCGAGCAGTACTTC. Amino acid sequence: CASNPRSGAPGREQYF.

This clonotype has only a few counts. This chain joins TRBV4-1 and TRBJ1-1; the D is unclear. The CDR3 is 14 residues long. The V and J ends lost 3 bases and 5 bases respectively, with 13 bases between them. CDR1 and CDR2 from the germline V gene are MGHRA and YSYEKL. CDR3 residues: CASSHPGRSTEAFF. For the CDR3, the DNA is TGCGCCAGCAGCCACCCAGGCCGATCAACTGAAGCTTTCTTT.

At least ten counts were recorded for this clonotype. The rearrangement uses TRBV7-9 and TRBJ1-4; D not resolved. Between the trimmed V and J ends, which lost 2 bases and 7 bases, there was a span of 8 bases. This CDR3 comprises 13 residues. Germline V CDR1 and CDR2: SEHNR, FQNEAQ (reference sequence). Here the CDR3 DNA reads TGTGCCAGCAGCTTACCCGTGGGTGAAAAACTGTTTTTT. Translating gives CASSLPVGEKLFF.

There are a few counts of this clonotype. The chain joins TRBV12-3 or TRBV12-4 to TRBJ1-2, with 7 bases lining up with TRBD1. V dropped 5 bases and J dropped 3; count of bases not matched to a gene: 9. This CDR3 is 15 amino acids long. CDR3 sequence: CASSPLDRQDYGYTF. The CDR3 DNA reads TGTGCCAGCAGTCCCCTGGACAGGCAAGACTATGGCTACACCTTC.

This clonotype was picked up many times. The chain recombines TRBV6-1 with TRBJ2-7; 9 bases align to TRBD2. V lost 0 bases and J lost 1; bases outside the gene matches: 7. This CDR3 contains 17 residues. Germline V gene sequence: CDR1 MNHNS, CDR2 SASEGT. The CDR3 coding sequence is TGTGCCAGCAGTGAAGCCCTAGCGGGACAGTATTCCTACGAGCAGTACTTC. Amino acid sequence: CASSEALAGQYSYEQYF.

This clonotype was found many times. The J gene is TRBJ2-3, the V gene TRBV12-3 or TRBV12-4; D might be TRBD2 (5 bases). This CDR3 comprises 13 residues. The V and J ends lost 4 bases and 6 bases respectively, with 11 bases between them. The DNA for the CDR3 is TGTGCCAGCAGTTCTCTTGAGCGGGATACGCAGTATTTT. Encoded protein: CASSSLERDTQYF.

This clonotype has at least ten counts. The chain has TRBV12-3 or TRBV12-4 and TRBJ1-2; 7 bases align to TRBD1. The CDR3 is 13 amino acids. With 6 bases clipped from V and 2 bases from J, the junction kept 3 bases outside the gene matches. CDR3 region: CASRPGQNYGYTF. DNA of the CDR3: TGTGCCAGCAGGCCGGGACAGAACTATGGCTACACCTTC.

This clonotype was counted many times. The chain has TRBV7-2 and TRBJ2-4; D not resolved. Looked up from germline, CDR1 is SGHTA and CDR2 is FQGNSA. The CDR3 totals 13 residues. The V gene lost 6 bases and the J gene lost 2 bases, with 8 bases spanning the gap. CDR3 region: CASSFRTKNIQYF. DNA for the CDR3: TGTGCCAGCAGTTTTAGGACCAAAAACATTCAGTACTTC.

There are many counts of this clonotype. CDR3 sequence: CSVLPRVGEKLFF. CDR3 in DNA: TGCAGCGTTCTCCCCAGGGTGGGTGAAAAACTGTTTTTT. The rearrangement uses TRBV29-1 and TRBJ1-4; TRBD1 might be the D (5 bases). Germline values: CDR1 SQVTM, CDR2 ANQGSEA. The CDR3 runs to 13 residues. V lost 5 bases and J lost 7, with 14 bases in between.

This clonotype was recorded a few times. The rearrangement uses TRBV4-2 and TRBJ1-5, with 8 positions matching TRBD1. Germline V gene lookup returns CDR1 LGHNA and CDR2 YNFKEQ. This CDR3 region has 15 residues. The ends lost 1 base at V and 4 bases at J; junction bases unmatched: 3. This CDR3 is CASSQATGGNQPQHF. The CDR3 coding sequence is TGTGCCAGCAGCCAAGCTACAGGGGGTAATCAGCCCCAGCATTTT.

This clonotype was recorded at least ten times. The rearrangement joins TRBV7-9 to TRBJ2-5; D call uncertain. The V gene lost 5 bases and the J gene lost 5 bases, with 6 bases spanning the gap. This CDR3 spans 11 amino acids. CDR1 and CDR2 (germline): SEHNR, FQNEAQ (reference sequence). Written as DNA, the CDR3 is TGTGCCAGCAGCCCCCTGGAGACCCAGTACTTC. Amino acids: CASSPLETQYF. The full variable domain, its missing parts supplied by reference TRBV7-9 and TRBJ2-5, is DTGVSQNPRHKITKRGQNVTFRCDPISEHNRLYWYRQTLGQGPEFLTYFQNEAQLEKSRLLSDRFSAERPKGSFSTLEIQRTEQGDSAMYLCASSPLETQYFGPGTRLLVL.

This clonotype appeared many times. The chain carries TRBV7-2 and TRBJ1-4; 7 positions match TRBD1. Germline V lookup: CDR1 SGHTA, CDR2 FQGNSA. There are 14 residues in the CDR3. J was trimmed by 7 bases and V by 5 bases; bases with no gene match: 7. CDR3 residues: CASSQGQQGEKLFF. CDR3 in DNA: TGTGCCAGCAGCCAGGGACAGCAAGGTGAAAAACTGTTTTTT.

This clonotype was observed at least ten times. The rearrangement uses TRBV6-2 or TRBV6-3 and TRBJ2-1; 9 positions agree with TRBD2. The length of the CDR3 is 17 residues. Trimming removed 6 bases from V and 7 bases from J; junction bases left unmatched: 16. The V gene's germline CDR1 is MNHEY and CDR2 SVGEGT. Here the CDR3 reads CASSLAGGTERRNEQFF. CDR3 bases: TGTGCCAGCAGCCTGGCGGGGGGGACCGAACGTAGGAATGAGCAGTTCTTC.

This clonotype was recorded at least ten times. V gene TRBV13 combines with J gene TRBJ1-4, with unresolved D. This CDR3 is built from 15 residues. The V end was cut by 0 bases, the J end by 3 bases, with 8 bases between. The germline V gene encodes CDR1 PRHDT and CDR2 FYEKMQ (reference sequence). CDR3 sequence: CASSLGGLPNEKLFF. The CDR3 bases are TGTGCCAGCAGCTTAGGCGGACTACCTAATGAAAAACTGTTTTTT.

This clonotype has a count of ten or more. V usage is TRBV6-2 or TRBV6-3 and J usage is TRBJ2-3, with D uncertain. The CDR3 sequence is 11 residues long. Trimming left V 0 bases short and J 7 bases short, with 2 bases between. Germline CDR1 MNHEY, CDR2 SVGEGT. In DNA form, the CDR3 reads TGTGCCAGCAGTTACTCAAATACGCAGTATTTT. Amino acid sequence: CASSYSNTQYF.

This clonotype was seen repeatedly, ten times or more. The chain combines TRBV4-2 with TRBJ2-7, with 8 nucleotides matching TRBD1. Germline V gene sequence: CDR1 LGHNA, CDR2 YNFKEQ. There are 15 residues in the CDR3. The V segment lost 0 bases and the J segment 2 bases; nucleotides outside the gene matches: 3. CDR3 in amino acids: CASSQDGQGTYEQYF. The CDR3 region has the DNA TGTGCCAGCAGCCAAGATGGACAGGGAACCTACGAGCAGTACTTC.

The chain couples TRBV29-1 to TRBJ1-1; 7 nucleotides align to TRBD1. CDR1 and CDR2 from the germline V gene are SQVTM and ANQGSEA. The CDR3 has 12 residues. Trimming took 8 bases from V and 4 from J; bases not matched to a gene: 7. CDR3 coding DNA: TGCAGCACTGACAGGGTAGCCACTGAAGCTTTCTTT. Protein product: CSTDRVATEAFF.

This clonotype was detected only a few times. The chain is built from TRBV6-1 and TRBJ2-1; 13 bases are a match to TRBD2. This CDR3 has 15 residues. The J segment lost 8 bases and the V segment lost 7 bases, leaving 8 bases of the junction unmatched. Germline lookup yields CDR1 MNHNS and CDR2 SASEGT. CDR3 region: CASKPGTSGVYEQFF. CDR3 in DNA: TGTGCCAGCAAGCCCGGGACTAGCGGGGTTTATGAGCAGTTCTTC.

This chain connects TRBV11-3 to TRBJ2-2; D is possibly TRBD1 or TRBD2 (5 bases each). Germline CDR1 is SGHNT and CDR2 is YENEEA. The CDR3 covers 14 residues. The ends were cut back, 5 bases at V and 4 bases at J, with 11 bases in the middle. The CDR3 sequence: CASSQSGTTGELFF. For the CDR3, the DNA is TGTGCCAGCAGCCAATCCGGGACCACCGGGGAGCTGTTTTTT.

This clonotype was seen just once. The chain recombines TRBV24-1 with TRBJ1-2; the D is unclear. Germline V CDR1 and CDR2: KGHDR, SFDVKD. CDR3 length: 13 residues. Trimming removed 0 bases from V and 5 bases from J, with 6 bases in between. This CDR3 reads CATSDLLGYGYTF. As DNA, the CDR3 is TGTGCCACCAGTGATTTGCTGGGGTATGGCTACACCTTC.

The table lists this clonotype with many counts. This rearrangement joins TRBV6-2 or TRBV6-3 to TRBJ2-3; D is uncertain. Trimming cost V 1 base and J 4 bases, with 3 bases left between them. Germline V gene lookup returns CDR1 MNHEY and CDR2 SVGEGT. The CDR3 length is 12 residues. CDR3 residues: CASSYFSDTQYF. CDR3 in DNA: TGTGCCAGCAGTTACTTTTCAGATACGCAGTATTTT.